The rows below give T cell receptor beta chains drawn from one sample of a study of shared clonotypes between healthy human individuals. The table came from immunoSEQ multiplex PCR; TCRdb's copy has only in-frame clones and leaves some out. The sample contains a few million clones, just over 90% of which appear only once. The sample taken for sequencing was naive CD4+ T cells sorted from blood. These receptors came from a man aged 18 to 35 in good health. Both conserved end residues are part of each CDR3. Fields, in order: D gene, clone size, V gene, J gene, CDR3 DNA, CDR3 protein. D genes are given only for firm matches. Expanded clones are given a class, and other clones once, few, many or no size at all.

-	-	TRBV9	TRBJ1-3	TGTGCCAGCAGCGTATCCTCTGGAAACACCATATATTTT	CASSVSSGNTIYF
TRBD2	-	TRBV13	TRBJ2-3	TGTGCCAGCAGCTTAGAAGGGAGACTAGCGGGGGGTTCGAGGACAGATACGCAGTATTTT	CASSLEGRLAGGSRTDTQYF
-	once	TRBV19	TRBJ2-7	TGTGCCAGCGCCTGGGCAGGGGCATACGAGCAGTACTTC	CASAWAGAYEQYF
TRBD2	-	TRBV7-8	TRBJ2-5	TGTGCCAGCAGCATTAGCGGGGCCACTCAAGAGACCCAGTACTTC	CASSISGATQETQYF
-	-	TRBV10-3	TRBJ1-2	TGTGCCATCAGTGATGGCGGAAACTATGGCTACACCTTC	CAISDGGNYGYTF
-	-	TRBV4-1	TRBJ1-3	TGCGCCAGCAGCCAAGACGTCGGGGGATCTGGAAACACCATATATTTT	CASSQDVGGSGNTIYF
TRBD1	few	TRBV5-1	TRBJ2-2	TGCGCCAGCAGCTCACATGGGACAGAGAACACCGGGGAGCTGTTTTTT	CASSSHGTENTGELFF
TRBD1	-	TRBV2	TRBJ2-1	TGTGCCAGCAGTGGAGTTGGACAGGGGGTGGGTGAGCAGTTCTTC	CASSGVGQGVGEQFF
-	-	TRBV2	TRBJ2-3	TGTGCCAGCAGCCGGACCAGTGGCAGAATCACAGATACGCAGTATTTT	CASSRTSGRITDTQYF
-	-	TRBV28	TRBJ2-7	TGTGCCAGCAGTTTAGTGGGTCCTTCAAACGAGCAGTACTTC	CASSLVGPSNEQYF
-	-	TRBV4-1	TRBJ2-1	TGCGCCAGCAGCCAAGGGTCCCCTGAGCAGTTCTTC	CASSQGSPEQFF
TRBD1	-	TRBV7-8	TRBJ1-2	TGTGCCAGCAGCTTAGCGGGACAGGGCTCCGGCTACACCTTC	CASSLAGQGSGYTF